Described below is a single TCR beta chain sequence and its context. Its antigen is undetermined. The data stem from a study of cytomegalovirus exposure and HLA in healthy donors. General study results and limits: Solely CMV serostatus was available to characterize immune exposure.

Primers: 60 Vbeta forward and 13 Jbeta reverse. TCRdb's table, derived via immunoSEQ multiplex PCR, lists solely in-frame clones and lacks some. This repertoire includes around 130,000 clones. The CDR3 has 14 amino acids. The germline V gene encodes CDR1 SNHLY and CDR2 FYNNEI. V lost 11 bases to trimming and J lost 1 base, with 14 bases between them. The chain carries TRBV2 and TRBJ2-2; TRBD2 might be the D (5 bases). The sample consisted of PBMCs. This TCR came from a woman in her thirties or forties in good health and CMV-seronegative. The CDR3 sequence is CAHKRAENTGELFF. In DNA form, the CDR3 reads TGTGCCCACAAGAGGGCAGAGAACACCGGGGAGCTGTTTTTT. The full variable domain, with the rest looked up from reference TRBV2 and TRBJ2-2, is EPEVTQTPSHQVTQMGQEVILRCVPISNHLYFYWYRQILGQKVEFLVSFYNNEISEKSEIFDDQFSVERPDGSNFTLKIRSTKLEDSAMYFCAHKRAENTGELFFGEGSRLTVL.